Shown below are 26 T cell receptor beta chains from a single sample sequenced in a study of T cell repertoires in cytomegalovirus infection. Which antigens these TCRs recognize remains unknown. TCRdb re-analysed the reads in MiXCR, keeping a single row per CDR3 protein. Of approximately 89,000 distinct CDR3 sequences in the sample, less than 30% were seen once. Sequenced material: CD8+ T cells from cultured PBMCs, taken from culture after CMV antigen stimulation. The source is a human donor in good health (CMV status not recorded). Some clones in this sample may be carry-over from other donors' samples.

The rearrangement links TRBV27 to TRBJ2-7; tentatively, D is TRBD1 or TRBD2 (5 bases each). CDR3 length equals 15 residues. Germline V gene sequence: CDR1 MNHEY, CDR2 SMNVEV (reference sequence). The V end lost 0 bases, the J end lost 6 bases, and 15 bases lay between the germline ends. CDR3 region: CASSLSAGARGEQYF. The DNA of the CDR3 is TGTGCCAGCAGTTTATCCGCAGGAGCGAGGGGCGAGCAGTACTTC.

This clonotype came up a few times. The chain has TRBV5-6 and TRBJ1-6; a possible D gene is TRBD1 (6 bases). The CDR3 has 14 amino acids. The germline V gene has CDR1 SGHDT and CDR2 YYEEEE. V gave up 3 bases and J gave up 9 bases, with 13 bases separating them. CDR3 loop: CASSWEGDSSPLHF. CDR3 nucleotide sequence: TGTGCCAGCAGCTGGGAGGGGGATTCTTCACCCCTCCACTTT.

This clonotype was counted only a few times. The chain recombines TRBV7-2 with TRBJ1-1, with D maybe TRBD1 (5 bases). Germline-derived CDR1 and CDR2 are SGHTA and FQGNSA. V lost 5 bases and J lost 4, with 14 bases in between. The CDR3 is 14 residues long. The CDR3 nucleotides read TGTGCCAGCAGCCCGGCGGGGGGAGTCACTGAAGCTTTCTTT. Its protein is CASSPAGGVTEAFF.

This chain connects TRBV13 to TRBJ2-1, with 10 bases fitting TRBD2. CDR3 length equals 16 residues. The germline gives CDR1 PRHDT, CDR2 FYEKMQ (reference sequence). With 5 bases clipped from V and 4 bases from J, the junction kept 8 bases outside the gene matches. DNA of the CDR3: TGTGCCAGCAGCCCCCTCGGGACTAGCGAGTACAATGAGCAGTTCTTC. Residues: CASSPLGTSEYNEQFF.

The V and J genes are TRBV5-1 and TRBJ2-7, with D maybe TRBD1 (6 bases). Germline V gives CDR1 SGHRS, CDR2 YFSETQ. V lost 4 bases, J lost 4 bases, and 15 bases lay in between. The CDR3 extends over 14 amino acids. The CDR3 region has the DNA TGCGCCAGCAGCCCGACGGGACATTCTTACGAGCAGTACTTC. Translated: CASSPTGHSYEQYF.

The rearrangement uses TRBV7-8 and TRBJ1-1; D unresolved. There are 14 residues in the CDR3. Germline values: CDR1 SGHVS, CDR2 FQNEAQ. The V and J ends lost 4 bases and 3 bases respectively, with 12 bases between them. CDR3 sequence (DNA): TGTGCCAGCAGCTACAGCGGGCAGGACACTGAAGCTTTCTTT. Translated, it gives CASSYSGQDTEAFF.

A few counts support this clonotype. The chain couples TRBV28 to TRBJ1-2; D gene ambiguous. V was shortened by 5 bases and J by 7 bases, with 20 bases between the two germline ends. The length of the CDR3 is 15 residues. CDR1 MDHEN and CDR2 SYDVKM come from the germline V gene. CDR3 DNA sequence: TGTGCCAGCAGTCCAGACCCGGGCCTGATGGGTGGCTACACCTTC. It translates to CASSPDPGLMGGYTF.

The V gene is TRBV4-1, the J gene TRBJ2-7; a possible D gene is TRBD2 (5 bases). This CDR3 comprises 13 residues. Germline V lookup: CDR1 MGHRA, CDR2 YSYEKL. The V and J ends lost 1 base and 7 bases respectively, with 11 bases between them. CDR3 in amino acids: CASSQGEGSEQYF. For the CDR3, the DNA is TGCGCCAGCAGCCAAGGTGAGGGAAGTGAGCAGTACTTC.

The table lists this clonotype with a few counts. The genes are TRBV2 and TRBJ1-2; the D gene is possibly TRBD1 (6 bases). The V gene lost 3 bases and the J gene lost 4 bases, with 12 bases spanning the gap. Germline V gene lookup returns CDR1 SNHLY and CDR2 FYNNEI. The CDR3 loop spans 14 amino acids. CDR3 coding DNA: TGTGCCAGCAGTGATGTGGGGGCAGGCTATGGCTACACCTTC. Protein sequence: CASSDVGAGYGYTF.

CDR3 sequence: CASSFQGPYNEQFF. The CDR3 nucleotides are TGTGCCAGCAGTTTTCAGGGGCCTTACAATGAGCAGTTCTTC. This chain uses TRBV12-3 or TRBV12-4 with TRBJ2-1; perhaps TRBD1 as D (6 bases). CDR3 size: 14 residues. V was trimmed by 3 bases and J by 4 bases, leaving 10 bases between them.

This rearrangement joins TRBV9 to TRBJ1-2; D is unresolved. CDR1 is SGDLS and CDR2 is YYNGEE in the germline V gene. CDR3 size: 12 residues. V was pared by 7 bases and J by 4 bases, with 11 bases between. CDR3 amino acids: CASGYDGYGYTF. For the CDR3, the DNA is TGTGCCAGCGGGTATGATGGCTATGGCTACACCTTC.

This clonotype was detected only a few times. V and J are TRBV6-4 and TRBJ1-1; D not resolved. V gave up 3 bases and J gave up 0 bases, with 5 bases separating them. Looked up from germline, CDR1 is MRHNA and CDR2 is SNTAGT. The CDR3 consists of 13 residues. In nucleotides, the CDR3 is TGTGCCAGCAGTGAGGGGTTGAACACTGAAGCTTTCTTT. This translates into CASSEGLNTEAFF.

This clonotype was seen once. The chain's CDR3 is CASSQGLETSGTRETQYF. CDR3 nucleotides: TGTGCCAGCAGCCAAGGTCTCGAGACTAGCGGGACTCGGGAGACCCAGTACTTC. The chain links TRBV14 to TRBJ2-5; 11 nucleotides line up with TRBD2. After removal of 1 base from V and 5 bases from J, the junction contained 12 bases not matched to a gene. This CDR3 contains 18 residues. The germline V gene encodes CDR1 SGHDN and CDR2 FVKESK.

The rearrangement links TRBV20-1 to TRBJ2-7; no definite D call. CDR1 is DFQATT, CDR2 SNEGSKA, per germline (reference sequence). The germline V and J ends were trimmed by 3 bases and 4 bases, with 13 bases remaining between them. The CDR3 has 13 residues. Written as DNA, the CDR3 is TGCAGTGCTAGGGGAAGGGCCCAGTACGAGCAGTACTTC. Residues: CSARGRAQYEQYF.

This clonotype was found a few times. The chain uses TRBV11-2 and TRBJ2-3; possible D gene TRBD2, 6 bases. CDR1 and CDR2 (germline): SGHAT, FQNNGV. V was clipped by 4 bases and J by 4 bases, with 15 bases between them. The CDR3 runs to 15 residues. In DNA form, the CDR3 reads TGTGCCAGCAGCTCGTGGGAGGAGTCGGCAGATACGCAGTATTTT. It is translated as CASSSWEESADTQYF.

The J gene is TRBJ1-5, the V gene TRBV27, with D perhaps matching TRBD1 (5 bases). This CDR3 contains 14 residues. Germline V lookup: CDR1 MNHEY, CDR2 SMNVEV (reference sequence). V was shortened by 5 bases and J by 3 bases, with 11 bases between the two germline ends. The CDR3 region is CASSPGVTNQPQHF. The CDR3 DNA reads as TGTGCCAGCAGTCCGGGGGTTACCAATCAGCCCCAGCATTTT.

This clonotype was observed a handful of times. The chain recombines TRBV12-3 or TRBV12-4 with TRBJ1-5, with D perhaps matching TRBD1 (5 bases). V lost 3 bases, J lost 0 bases, and 6 bases lay in between. The CDR3 consists of 14 residues. DNA for the CDR3: TGTGCCAGCAGTTTGGGGCCTAGCAATCAGCCCCAGCATTTT. Translated, it gives CASSLGPSNQPQHF.

The chain has TRBV7-9 and TRBJ1-4; D perhaps matches TRBD1 (6 bases). Trimming removed 1 base at V and 8 bases at J, with 17 bases between. This CDR3 is built from 16 residues. Germline V lookup: CDR1 SEHNR, CDR2 FQNEAQ (reference sequence). The CDR3 here is CASSLGRGANGEKLFF. The CDR3 bases are TGTGCCAGCAGCTTAGGCAGGGGCGCCAACGGCGAAAAACTGTTTTTT.

The chain links TRBV4-1 to TRBJ1-6; maybe TRBD1 (6 bases). Germline V gene data show CDR1 as MGHRA and CDR2 as YSYEKL. The CDR3 extends over 14 amino acids. V was cut by 4 bases and J by 10 bases, with 14 bases left in between. The CDR3 region has the DNA TGCGCCAGCAGCCCCCGACAGGATTCGTCACCCCTCCACTTT. Its translation: CASSPRQDSSPLHF.

V gene TRBV3-1 combines with J gene TRBJ2-3, with D maybe TRBD2 (5 bases). V lost 6 bases and J 3 bases, leaving 16 bases between the germline ends. CDR1 is LGHDT and CDR2 is YNNKEL in the germline V gene (reference sequence). The CDR3 covers 15 residues. CDR3: CASSRVEGWTDTQYF. DNA of the CDR3: TGTGCCAGCAGTCGGGTCGAGGGTTGGACAGATACGCAGTATTTT.

This clonotype appeared a few times. The chain couples TRBV13 to TRBJ2-1; 10 nucleotides line up with TRBD1. CDR1 is PRHDT and CDR2 is FYEKMQ in the germline V gene (reference sequence). The V segment lost 3 bases and the J segment 5 bases; nucleotides outside the gene matches: 1. The CDR3 runs to 14 residues. The CDR3 DNA is TGTGCCAGCAGCTTGGGACAGGGGAACAATGAGCAGTTCTTC. As protein: CASSLGQGNNEQFF.

In its sample, this clonotype was seen many times. The chain employs TRBV7-6 and TRBJ2-7; tentative D call: TRBD2 (6 bases). V lost 5 bases, J lost 5 bases, and 19 bases lay in between. The CDR3 is 15 residues long. Germline values: CDR1 SGHVS, CDR2 FNYEAQ. The CDR3 DNA reads TGTGCCAGCAGCCCGGGGGTCTCTCTGAACAACGAGCAGTACTTC. Translating gives CASSPGVSLNNEQYF.

This clonotype has only a few counts. The J gene is TRBJ1-2, the V gene TRBV27; D may be TRBD1 (6 bases). V lost 6 bases and J 4 bases, leaving 18 bases between the germline ends. Germline values: CDR1 MNHEY, CDR2 SMNVEV (reference sequence). There are 15 residues in the CDR3. CDR3 sequence (DNA): TGTGCCAGCAGCCCAGACCCCAGGGGCGGCTATGGCTACACCTTC. Its translation: CASSPDPRGGYGYTF.

The table lists this clonotype with a few counts. The chain has TRBV27 and TRBJ1-3, with 7 bases matching TRBD1. V lost 5 bases to trimming and J lost 2 bases; unmatched junction nucleotides: 9. CDR3 length: 16 amino acids. Per germline, CDR1 MNHEY and CDR2 SMNVEV (reference sequence). CDR3 in DNA: TGTGCCAGCAGTCCTACGACAGGGCTCGCTGGAAACACCATATATTTT. Translating it yields CASSPTTGLAGNTIYF.

In this sample, this clonotype turned up many times. The genes are TRBV5-1 and TRBJ2-3, with TRBD2 as a possible D gene (5 bases). Between the trimmed V and J ends, which lost 4 bases and 1 base, there was a span of 16 bases. Per the germline V gene, CDR1 is SGHRS and CDR2 is YFSETQ. The CDR3 sequence is 16 residues long. This chain's CDR3 is CASSPKTTRGTDTQYF. The CDR3 DNA follows: TGCGCCAGCAGCCCGAAGACTACACGGGGCACAGATACGCAGTATTTT.

The table lists this clonotype with many counts. The V and J genes are TRBV7-3 and TRBJ1-3; D not resolved. Trimming cost V 1 base and J 1 base, with 14 bases left between them. The germline V gene encodes CDR1 SGHTA and CDR2 FQGTGA. The CDR3 is made up of 17 amino acids. The CDR3 DNA reads TGTGCCAGCAGCTTAAATACAAGGTTAGGATCTGGAAACACCATATATTTT. It is translated as CASSLNTRLGSGNTIYF.